This TCR beta chain was recovered during a study of neoadjuvant anti-PD-1 for oral cavity cancer. TCRdb's copy holds only in-frame clones and misses some; the assay was immunoSEQ multiplex PCR. The table shows about 72,000 clones, with about 83% occurring only once. On this clone: Antigen specificity is unknown.

Study-level findings and limits: Each response group had just a few patients in TCR analyses. Pretreatment Treg/Th17 ratio correlated inversely with post-treatment tumor clonality.

The sequence was collected from a person between 35 and 79 years old with oral cavity squamous cell carcinoma. The sequenced sample was PBMCs, obtained before nivolumab (anti-PD-1) treatment.

CDR3 amino acids: CASSQDLGVGANVLTF. The CDR3, as DNA: TGTGCCAGCAGCCAAGATTTAGGGGTCGGGGCCAACGTCCTGACTTTC. The V and J genes are TRBV14 and TRBJ2-6, with D perhaps matching TRBD1 (5 bases). V lost 0 bases to trimming and J lost 4 bases, with 10 bases between them. The CDR3 loop spans 16 amino acids. In germline, CDR1 is SGHDN, CDR2 FVKESK.